These 8 T cell receptor beta chains were all obtained from the same sample, sequenced in a study of T cell changes during pregnancy in multiple sclerosis. The repertoire was sequenced with immunoSEQ multiplex PCR; TCRdb's copy has only in-frame clones and lacks some. This sample yields around 53,000 clones, of which roughly 90% are seen a single time; approximately 0.64% belongs to the top ten. Source: CD4+ T cells from peripheral blood mononuclear cells, taken after pregnancy. All receptors derive from a female donor with multiple sclerosis, enrolled in a pregnancy study.

In its sample, this clone was seen a few times. This chain uses TRBV5-4 with TRBJ1-1, with D possibly matching TRBD1 (5 bases). The ends were cut back, 7 bases at V and 6 bases at J, with 22 bases in the middle. Germline V CDR1 and CDR2: SGHNT, YYREEE (reference sequence). The CDR3 loop spans 15 amino acids. The CDR3 region has the DNA TGTGCCAGCCGGAGGGACCTCCCGGCGGGGGCTGAAGCTTTCTTT. Amino acids: CASRRDLPAGAEAFF.

The chain couples TRBV2 to TRBJ1-2, with D possibly TRBD1 on 5 matching bases. The CDR3 consists of 15 residues. In germline, CDR1 is SNHLY, CDR2 FYNNEI. V was trimmed by 3 bases and J by 2 bases, leaving 13 bases between them. CDR3 amino acids: CASSEGGGWNYGYTF. The DNA of the CDR3 is TGTGCCAGCAGTGAGGGGGGAGGGTGGAACTATGGCTACACCTTC.

The V gene is TRBV19, the J gene TRBJ1-1, with 8 bases that match TRBD1. Germline V gene sequence: CDR1 LNHDA, CDR2 SQIVND (reference sequence). This CDR3 comprises 14 residues. V dropped 5 bases and J dropped 5; count of bases not matched to a gene: 7. CDR3 DNA sequence: TGTGCCAGTAGTCGGGACAGGTGGTGGACTGAAGCTTTCTTT. It codes for CASSRDRWWTEAFF.

The chain combines TRBV30 with TRBJ1-2; D call uncertain. Trimming cost V 7 bases and J 8 bases, with 23 bases left between them. Per germline, CDR1 GTSNPN and CDR2 SVGIG (reference sequence). The CDR3 is made up of 14 amino acids. Here the CDR3 reads CASWYAGVSRGYTF. The CDR3 bases are TGTGCCTCTTGGTATGCGGGAGTCTCTCGCGGCTACACCTTC.

The CDR3 nucleotides read TGTGCCAGCAGCGTCCCGGGGGGGGCGCGGAATGAGCAGTTCTTC. Protein product: CASSVPGGARNEQFF. The J gene is TRBJ2-1, the V gene TRBV9, with TRBD2 identical over 8 bases. Germline V CDR1 and CDR2: SGDLS, YYNGEE. There are 15 residues in the CDR3. V lost 2 bases to trimming and J lost 7 bases; unmatched junction nucleotides: 8.

The chain couples TRBV19 to TRBJ1-5; perhaps TRBD1 as D (5 bases). CDR1 and CDR2 from the germline V gene are LNHDA and SQIVND (reference sequence). V was clipped by 4 bases and J by 2 bases, with 9 bases between them. The CDR3 consists of 14 residues. CDR3 in DNA: TGTGCCAGTAGTACTCAGACAGGCAATCAGCCCCAGCATTTT. This translates into CASSTQTGNQPQHF.

This clone was recorded only once. The chain carries TRBV5-1 and TRBJ2-5; 7 bases are a match to TRBD2. The germline V gene has CDR1 SGHRS and CDR2 YFSETQ. The trim removed 2 bases at V and 5 bases at J, leaving 9 bases unmatched. The CDR3 covers 15 residues. The CDR3 spells CASSLGPGGRETQYF. Written as DNA, the CDR3 is TGCGCCAGCAGCTTAGGTCCGGGGGGTAGGGAGACCCAGTACTTC.

The chain is built from TRBV14 and TRBJ2-2; D call uncertain. The CDR3 consists of 14 residues. Trimming took off 1 base at V and 1 base at J, with 4 bases between the two ends. The germline V gene encodes CDR1 SGHDN and CDR2 FVKESK. CDR3 in DNA: TGTGCCAGCAGCCAAGTATTGAACACCGGGGAGCTGTTTTTT. Translating it yields CASSQVLNTGELFF. The full variable domain, rest sourced from reference TRBV14 and TRBJ2-2, is EAGVTQFPSHSVIEKGQTVTLRCDPISGHDNLYWYRRVMGKEIKFLLHFVKESKQDESGMPNNRFLAERTGGTYSTLKVQPAELEDSGVYFCASSQVLNTGELFFGEGSRLTVL.